A single sample is the source of the 2 T cell receptor beta chains below, sequenced in a study of shared clonotypes between healthy human individuals. The method was immunoSEQ multiplex PCR; TCRdb's version includes in-frame clones alone and lacks a portion of them. The profile shows about 2.3 million clones, over 85% of them singletons. The sequenced sample was naive CD4+ T cells from PBMCs. Specified subset: CD45RA+ positively selected. The source is a man aged 18 to 30 in good health. Some clones in this sample may be carry-over from other donors' samples.

This chain connects TRBV19 to TRBJ2-3; no reliable D call. V was pared by 7 bases and J by 7 bases, with 9 bases between. The CDR3 runs 11 residues. Germline V CDR1 and CDR2: LNHDA, SQIVND (reference sequence). CDR3 nucleotides: TGTGCCAGTACTGACGTTAATACGCAGTATTTT. It yields the protein CASTDVNTQYF.

The CDR3 spells CASSPLRETQYF. CDR3 DNA sequence: TGTGCCAGCAGCCCCTTAAGGGAGACCCAGTACTTC. The chain combines TRBV7-8 with TRBJ2-5; no clear D. CDR3 size: 12 residues. Deletions cut 5 bases from V and 5 bases from J, with 9 bases between. CDR1 and CDR2 (germline): SGHVS, FQNEAQ.